These 5 T cell receptor beta chains share one sample of origin, sequenced in a study of molecular identifiers for immune sequencing clone quantification. TCRdb passed the PCR reads through MiXCR, listing each CDR3 protein once. The sample contains about 40,000 distinct CDR3 sequences, approximately 17% of which appear only once. Sequencing was done on a sample of naive CD8+ T cells from blood, with Jurkat cell RNA spiked in. The subset is: FACS-sorted CD8+CD4-CCR7+CD45RA+ naive T cells. The receptors here all came from a human donor in good health. Some libraries in this study had Jurkat cell RNA spiked in.

This clonotype was recorded at least ten times. This chain uses TRBV20-1 with TRBJ1-3, with 7 bases that match TRBD1. The CDR3 length is 15 residues. Germline V gene lookup returns CDR1 DFQATT and CDR2 SNEGSKA (reference sequence). V was pared by 5 bases and J by 1 base, with 8 bases of the junction left unmatched. DNA of the CDR3: TGCAGTGCTCTCCGACAGGGTCGGTCTGGAAACACCATATATTTT. This gives the protein CSALRQGRSGNTIYF.

This clonotype was seen a few times. The chain uses TRBV28 and TRBJ2-5, with D perhaps matching TRBD1 (5 bases). From germline, CDR1 is MDHEN and CDR2 SYDVKM. The CDR3 loop spans 14 amino acids. Trimming removed 3 bases at V and 1 base at J, with 9 bases between. The CDR3 region is CASSFLGVQETQYF. The CDR3 DNA reads as TGTGCCAGCAGTTTTTTAGGGGTCCAAGAGACCCAGTACTTC.

Comment on this clonotype: This may stem from a read error, because a much larger clone lies one nucleotide away. The chain employs TRBV7-8 and TRBJ1-5; D possibly corresponds to TRBD1 (5 bases). Germline V gives CDR1 SGHVS, CDR2 FQNEAQ. This CDR3 is built from 15 residues. V was cut by 1 base and J by 5 bases, with 12 bases left in between. The CDR3 reads CASSLGRGTYQPQHF. The CDR3 DNA reads TGTGCCAGCAGCTTAGGACGGGGGACTTATCAGCCCCAGCATTTT.

This clonotype was seen only a few times. V is TRBV6-2 or TRBV6-3 and J is TRBJ2-7; a weak D match, TRBD1 (6 bases). Germline CDR1 MNHEY, CDR2 SVGEGT. Trimming took off 4 bases at V and 2 bases at J, with 15 bases between the two ends. This CDR3 region has 15 residues. The CDR3 bases are TGTGCCAGCAGTTTCAATTGGGACATTGCCTACGAGCAGTACTTC. Protein sequence: CASSFNWDIAYEQYF.

This clonotype was recorded at least ten times. The chain combines TRBV29-1 with TRBJ2-3; the match to TRBD2 covers 14 bases. From germline, CDR1 is SQVTM and CDR2 ANQGSEA. The CDR3 is made up of 23 amino acids. V lost 3 bases to trimming and J lost 1 base; unmatched junction nucleotides: 24. The CDR3 coding sequence is TGCAGCGTTGACGGCCCGACAGGTGCCGGGACTAGCGGGGGAGTGGGGGGCACAGATACGCAGTATTTT. The encoded protein is CSVDGPTGAGTSGGVGGTDTQYF.